This TCR beta chain is from a study of regulatory T cells in long-lasting Graves disease (dated by TCRdb to 2020 to 2023). General notes on the study: In the newly diagnosed Graves' disease group, patients had been taking antithyroid drugs for less than 3 months. TCR sequencing covered some 13 persistent and 20 newly diagnosed Graves' disease patients, around 33 samples in total. Patients with persistent Graves' disease were compared with patients with newly diagnosed Graves' disease using TCR sequencing and RNA sequencing of peripheral blood. The study took place in China and was registered as a clinical trial. Study-wide findings and limitations: Sequencing and analysis were limited to the TCR beta chain. Persistent Graves' disease patients showed lower TCR Shannon entropy and fewer highly expanded clones than newly diagnosed patients, suggesting clonal expansion. More public clonotypes were shared among persistent patients (roughly 3,000) than among newly diagnosed patients (roughly 1,000). Persistent disease showed preferential use of TRBV28, TRBJ1-2 and TRBJ2-5, whereas newly diagnosed disease favored TRBV20-1 and TRBJ2-1. As a limitation, the authors acknowledged that the small sample size may reduce accuracy. Only peripheral blood was studied, because thyroid tissue, the primary lesion, was inaccessible.

This clonotype came up many times. Its binding antigen is unknown. The input lacks base qualities; no much larger clone sits a single base away. Taken from the germline V gene, the CDR1 and CDR2 loops are SGHAT and FQNNGV. The CDR3 spans 13 residues, from the cysteine through the phenylalanine. Only the CDR3 DNA stays, 39 bases, in frame from base 1. V loses 3 bases at its end and J loses 7 bases; junction bases beyond the gene matches: 4. Library generation was performed with multiplex PCR. Sequencing instrument: Illumina HiSeq 4000. TCR beta libraries were built with iRepertoire HTBI primers and Arm-PCR amplification of CDR3 regions. Before sequencing, the PCR products underwent gel purification. In the source study's methods: Across samples, 60 to 70 TRBV and roughly 15 TRBJ segments were identified and used for gene usage analysis of CDR3 amino acid clonotypes. Filtered high-quality paired reads were merged into contigs using COPE and FqMerger. BLAST was used to align contigs to IMGT TRBV, TRBD and TRBJ reference genes, with CDR3 defined following IMGT. Any clonotype with a frequency above 0.1% was classified as a highly expanded clone. Shannon entropy served as the measure of repertoire diversity, while the Gini coefficient captured V-J evenness. A clonotype found in more than one individual was treated as public. The public reads were reanalyzed by TCRdb: fastp trimming at Q25, MiXCR alignment, in-frame beta chains only. Rows with a matching CDR3 protein are joined into one entry that keeps the most common DNA and genes. It is TCRdb's table, rather than the study itself, that gives the V and J calls and clone size. Present in this sample are around 500,000 distinct CDR3 sequences, roughly 12% of which were seen just once. The ten largest clones capture roughly 10% of the sample.

Reading the label with the study, this specimen's time point is: newly diagnosed GD, antithyroid drugs for less than 3 months. For both TCR sequencing and RNA sequencing, RNA was extracted from PBMCs using TRIzol. Graves' disease was diagnosed according to American Thyroid Association guidelines. The patients came from an endocrinology department in Xi'an, China. Each patient gave approximately 10 milliliters of peripheral blood, collected in an EDTA anticoagulant tube. PBMCs were isolated by Ficoll Paque Plus density gradient separation without further T cell sorting. RNA quality was checked with an Agilent 2100 Bioanalyzer and agarose gel, and concentration with a NanoDrop 2000. The sample was also reused in another study, on T cells in Graves' hyperthyroidism and ophthalmopathy. The second paper states: Graves' hyperthyroidism was defined as stable when no progression to ophthalmopathy occurred over 18 months of follow-up. Hyperthyroidism patients were aged 18 to 65 years and newly diagnosed, with disease duration of less than 2 months. The study excluded patients with uncontrolled infections, other autoimmune diseases, pregnancy or lactation. Clinical symptoms, serum thyroxine and TRAb, thyroid ultrasound, and orbital computed tomography formed the basis for the diagnoses. A first-round RT-PCR of the TCR CDR3 used the HTBI primer set with the Qiagen OneStep RT-PCR kit. Blood samples also contained most of the expanded thyroid clonotypes (frequency above 0.001), which suggests that blood repertoires may reflect thyroid immune responses. In cross-validation, a model built on a 13 V-J signature told ophthalmopathy apart from stable hyperthyroidism with 85% to 90% sensitivity and approximately 81% specificity, and in testing the same model reached 80%/75%. In validation, the model predicted progression to ophthalmopathy a median of roughly 6.1 months before onset, with 70% to 71% sensitivity and about 72% specificity. To identify distinguishing TCR V-J signatures, a discovery cohort of 95 to 100 patients was used, comprising 43 with Graves' ophthalmopathy and some 60 with stable Graves' hyperthyroidism. Prospective prediction of ophthalmopathy was tested in an independent validation cohort of some 19 hyperthyroidism patients and 15 to 17 patients who later progressed to ophthalmopathy. The 80 to 100 discovery patients were randomly divided into training and test sets at a 7:3 ratio. In more than five Graves' hyperthyroidism patients, the study also compared T-cell repertoires from thyroid tissue with T-cell repertoires from blood. Following sampling, methimazole starting at 30 mg daily was given to hyperthyroidism patients, and high-dose intravenous methylprednisolone was given to ophthalmopathy patients. Libraries were constructed in a second round of multiplex PCR, after which size selection and purification were carried out. Sequencing of the libraries was done on an Illumina HiSeq2000 using paired-end 100 bp reads. SOAPnuke was used to process the raw data, removing reads that contained adapters or uncalled bases, had a mean Phred below 15, or lacked an exact match to the constant primer or identifier. COPE v1.2.5 was used to merge the high-quality paired reads, and each unique nucleotide sequence was defined as a clonotype. MiTCR v1.1 was used to align clonotypes to the IMGT TRBV, TRBD and TRBJ reference segments. The analysis included only V-J combinations with a frequency above 0.0001, which together covered approximately 99% of the repertoires. A TCS score was defined as the ratio of F50 (clonal expansion) to E x V (chaos), with BLOSUM62-based TCRdist applied between CDR3 peptides within each V-J. Welch's t-statistics and random forest reduced approximately 520 V-J features to 10 to 15, which were used in a naive Bayes classifier (R e1071). Sample size was not statistically predetermined, and investigators were not blinded to group allocation. The paper reports TCR Vbeta CDR3 sequencing of over 120 peripheral blood samples: under 45 ophthalmopathy, roughly 80 hyperthyroidism and approximately 17 progressor patients.

The sequencing here drew on peripheral blood mononuclear cells (PBMCs), taken at new diagnosis, from a patient treated with antithyroid drugs. Recombination linked TRBV11-2 to TRBJ1-2, and TRBD1 aligns with 8 junction nucleotides. The TCR comes from a man aged 25 to 40 with Graves disease. Donor details come from another sample of the same person, matched by shared clones. CDR3 region: CASSFGTGFGYTF. The sequenced DNA: TGTGCCAGCAGCTTCGGGACAGGATTTGGCTACACCTTC.